These 25 T cell receptor beta chains were all obtained from the same sample, sequenced in a study of beta chain features in type 1 diabetes. The investigators reverse transcribed all of the isolated RNA, so they sequenced expressed TCRB transcripts. Assay used: immunoSEQ multiplex PCR; TCRdb lists only in-frame clones, some missing. The sample holds more than 150,000 clones, 10% to 15% seen once. Material for sequencing was central memory CD4+ T cells from blood. These receptors were collected from a woman aged 18 to 35 in good health.

This clone was counted a few times. The chain uses TRBV7-9 and TRBJ2-5; 8 bases fit TRBD1. This CDR3 comprises 15 residues. Germline V gene sequence: CDR1 SEHNR, CDR2 FQNEAQ (reference sequence). V lost 0 bases and J lost 5; bases outside the gene matches: 5. CDR3 amino acids: CASSLARQGMETQYF. CDR3 DNA: TGTGCCAGCAGCTTAGCCCGACAGGGGATGGAGACCCAGTACTTC.

This chain joins TRBV30 and TRBJ1-2; 7 bases fit TRBD1. The CDR3 loop spans 12 amino acids. V was pared by 7 bases and J by 5 bases, with 7 bases of the junction left unmatched. CDR1 is GTSNPN and CDR2 is SVGIG in the germline V gene (reference sequence). The CDR3 DNA reads TGTGCCTTGAGACAGGGACCATATGGCTACACCTTC. Translating gives CALRQGPYGYTF.

V is TRBV28 and J is TRBJ2-1, with 7 bases that match TRBD1. The CDR3 is 13 residues long. Trimming cost V 7 bases and J 8 bases; bases outside gene matches: 8. Germline CDR1 MDHEN, CDR2 SYDVKM. For the CDR3, the DNA is TGTGCCAGCAACCCGACAGGGCGAGATGAGCAGTTCTTC. This encodes CASNPTGRDEQFF.

The chain employs TRBV30 and TRBJ2-7, with D possibly matching TRBD1 (6 bases). V shed 7 bases and J shed 3 bases, with 13 bases lying between them. Germline-derived CDR1 and CDR2 are GTSNPN and SVGIG (reference sequence). The CDR3 has 12 residues. CDR3: CAFRDKNYEQYF. CDR3 bases: TGTGCCTTCCGGGACAAAAACTACGAGCAGTACTTC.

Comment on this clone: The sample carries other DNA sequences with the same CDR3. CDR3 coding DNA: TGTGCCAGCAGTGCTCCGGGACAGGGAGGCTACGAGCAGTACTTC. This gives the protein CASSAPGQGGYEQYF. The rearrangement links TRBV6-5 to TRBJ2-7; 9 bases match TRBD1. CDR3 length: 15 amino acids. The germline V gene has CDR1 MNHEY and CDR2 SVGAGI. V shed 5 bases and J 3 bases; nucleotides not matched to a gene: 8.

V usage is TRBV18 and J usage is TRBJ1-4, with D unclear. V was clipped by 2 bases and J by 3 bases, with 13 bases between them. The CDR3 has 16 residues. Per germline, CDR1 KGHSH and CDR2 LQKENI. The CDR3 bases are TGTGCCAGCTCACCAGGGCAAACGGGAGCTAATGAAAAACTGTTTTTT. This sequence encodes CASSPGQTGANEKLFF.

The rearrangement uses TRBV2 and TRBJ2-1; maybe TRBD1 (6 bases). Germline assignment: CDR1 SNHLY and CDR2 FYNNEI. The CDR3 runs to 14 residues. V gave up 6 bases and J gave up 2 bases, with 11 bases separating them. CDR3 amino acids: CASRTGLAYNEQFF. For the CDR3, the DNA is TGTGCCAGCAGGACAGGTTTAGCCTACAATGAGCAGTTCTTC.

The CDR3 loop reads CASSLVGDRGLGDTQYF. CDR3 DNA sequence: TGTGCCAGCAGCTTAGTGGGGGACAGGGGGCTTGGAGATACGCAGTATTTT. This chain connects TRBV7-2 to TRBJ2-3; 12 nucleotides match TRBD1. After removal of 1 base from V and 5 bases from J, the junction contained 7 bases not matched to a gene. This CDR3 region has 17 residues. From germline, CDR1 is SGHTA and CDR2 FQGNSA.

In this sample, this clone turned up a few times. The chain couples TRBV5-1 to TRBJ1-2; 8 bases are shared with TRBD1. This CDR3 has 15 amino acids. Germline V gene data show CDR1 as SGHRS and CDR2 as YFSETQ. The V gene end was trimmed by 1 base and the J gene end by 6 bases; junction bases not matched to a gene: 8. The CDR3 sequence is CASSLIGQGDNGYTF. The CDR3 DNA follows: TGCGCCAGCAGCTTGATCGGACAGGGAGACAATGGCTACACCTTC.

J is TRBJ2-1 and V is TRBV15; weak D call: TRBD2 (5 bases). This CDR3 comprises 13 residues. With 2 bases removed from V and 3 bases from J, the gap between germline ends came to 5 bases. Germline lookup yields CDR1 LNHNV and CDR2 YYDKDF (reference sequence). CDR3 in DNA: TGTGCCACCAGCAGACGGGACTACAATGAGCAGTTCTTC. Translated: CATSRRDYNEQFF.

The J gene is TRBJ1-2, the V gene TRBV2; D remains ambiguous. CDR3 length: 14 residues. Germline CDR1 reads SNHLY; CDR2 reads FYNNEI. Trimming cost V 3 bases and J 0 bases, with 8 bases left between them. The DNA for the CDR3 is TGTGCCAGCAGTGATATCGGGTCTAACTATGGCTACACCTTC. Its translation: CASSDIGSNYGYTF.

The J gene is TRBJ1-1, the V gene TRBV9; 7 nucleotides line up with TRBD1. V lost 3 bases to trimming and J lost 5 bases; unmatched junction nucleotides: 7. This CDR3 is 14 amino acids long. Germline V gene lookup returns CDR1 SGDLS and CDR2 YYNGEE. CDR3 bases: TGTGCCAGCAGCGATGCGACAGGGAAGACTGAAGCTTTCTTT. Translating gives CASSDATGKTEAFF.

This clone was seen a few times. The chain is built from TRBV2 and TRBJ2-7, with 10 nucleotides matching TRBD1. This CDR3 is 14 amino acids long. Germline V gives CDR1 SNHLY, CDR2 FYNNEI. J lost 1 base, V lost 7 bases, and 4 bases had no gene match. The CDR3 region has the DNA TGTGCCAGCAAGGGACAGGGGTCTTCCTACGAGCAGTACTTC. Translating it yields CASKGQGSSYEQYF.

The gene calls are TRBV19 and TRBJ2-7, with TRBD2 as a possible D gene (8 bases). The V end was cut by 4 bases, the J end by 4 bases, with 20 bases between. CDR3 length equals 16 residues. Germline CDR1 LNHDA, CDR2 SQIVND (reference sequence). CDR3 nucleotide sequence: TGTGCCAGTAGTAACCCGTCGGGAGGGGGCTTATACGAGCAGTACTTC. This sequence encodes CASSNPSGGGLYEQYF.

This clone has a handful of counts. The chain is built from TRBV5-1 and TRBJ2-1, with TRBD2 matching over 7 bases. Per the germline V gene, CDR1 is SGHRS and CDR2 is YFSETQ. The CDR3 contains 14 residues. V was pared by 7 bases and J by 3 bases, with 7 bases of the junction left unmatched. This CDR3 is CASHRGGSYNEQFF. CDR3 DNA sequence: TGCGCCAGCCACCGCGGGGGAAGCTACAATGAGCAGTTCTTC.

This clone has more than one count but fewer than ten. The chain carries TRBV4-3 and TRBJ2-6; the match to TRBD1 covers 7 bases. This CDR3 region has 17 residues. In germline, CDR1 is LGHNA, CDR2 YSLEER. Germline trimming cut 4 bases from V and 0 bases from J; bases unmatched to any gene: 6. CDR3 sequence reads: CASSPGTALSGANVLTF. As DNA, the CDR3 is TGCGCCAGCAGCCCCGGGACAGCCCTCTCTGGGGCCAACGTCCTGACTTTC.

This clone came up a few times. The V gene is TRBV28, the J gene TRBJ1-2; 8 bases are a match to TRBD1. Germline loops: CDR1 MDHEN, CDR2 SYDVKM. Trimming took 7 bases from V and 8 from J; bases not matched to a gene: 6. The CDR3 is made up of 12 amino acids. The CDR3, as DNA: TGTGCCAGCACCCAGGGGGCTCGGGGCTACACCTTC. The encoded protein is CASTQGARGYTF.

The rearrangement joins TRBV25-1 to TRBJ2-7; 10 bases align to TRBD1. With V trimmed by 3 bases and J by 6 bases, 8 bases remained unmatched. The CDR3 length is 15 residues. Germline values: CDR1 MGHDK, CDR2 SYGVNS. The CDR3 DNA sequence: TGTGCCAGCAGTGAGCCCCGGGACAGGGGTGGCGAGCAGTACTTC. This codes for CASSEPRDRGGEQYF.

The chain uses TRBV29-1 and TRBJ1-4, with D possibly being TRBD1 (6 bases). This CDR3 comprises 13 residues. Trimming took off 6 bases at V and 4 bases at J, with 12 bases between the two ends. Germline CDR1 reads SQVTM; CDR2 reads ANQGSEA. The CDR3 DNA sequence: TGCAGCGTGCAGGACAGCTTTAATGAAAAACTGTTTTTT. The encoded protein is CSVQDSFNEKLFF.

A few counts support this clone. The CDR3 spells CASSRWAEQFF. CDR3 nucleotides: TGTGCCAGTAGTCGCTGGGCGGAGCAGTTCTTC. The V gene is TRBV19, the J gene TRBJ2-1; D not certain. The CDR3 is 11 amino acids. Germline values: CDR1 LNHDA, CDR2 SQIVND (reference sequence). Trimming took 5 bases from V and 10 from J, leaving 9 bases between them.

V usage is TRBV14 and J usage is TRBJ2-7; no clear D gene. V lost 4 bases to trimming and J lost 5 bases, with 6 bases between them. This CDR3 comprises 11 residues. CDR1 SGHDN and CDR2 FVKESK come from the germline V gene. DNA of the CDR3: TGTGCCAGCAGCCTTACACACGAGCAGTACTTC. This translates into CASSLTHEQYF.

This clone was seen more than once but under ten times. The chain uses TRBV7-2 and TRBJ2-4; 7 bases fit TRBD1. With V trimmed by 5 bases and J by 6 bases, 4 bases remained unmatched. Per the germline V gene, CDR1 is SGHTA and CDR2 is FQGNSA. The CDR3 spans 13 residues. This CDR3 reads CASSPKGANIQYF. CDR3 coding DNA: TGTGCCAGCAGCCCGAAGGGGGCAAACATTCAGTACTTC. The whole variable domain, filled in from reference TRBV7-2 and TRBJ2-4, reads GAGVSQSPSNKVTEKGKDVELRCDPISGHTALYWYRQSLGQGLEFLIYFQGNSAPDKSGLPSDRFSAERTGGSVSTLTIQRTQQEDSAVYLCASSPKGANIQYFGAGTRLSVL.

In its sample, this clone was seen a few times. V and J are TRBV19 and TRBJ2-7, with TRBD2 identical over 11 bases. J was trimmed by 1 base and V by 11 bases; bases with no gene match: 1. Per the germline V gene, CDR1 is LNHDA and CDR2 is SQIVND (reference sequence). The CDR3 is 12 residues long. The CDR3 nucleotides are TGTGCCGGGACTAGCGGATCCTACGAGCAGTACTTC. It codes for CAGTSGSYEQYF.

The chain links TRBV7-2 to TRBJ2-5, with TRBD1 identical over 7 bases. CDR1 and CDR2 (germline): SGHTA, FQGNSA. The CDR3 sequence is 13 residues long. Losses at the gene ends were 3 bases for V and 5 bases for J; bases not matched to a gene: 3. The CDR3 DNA follows: TGTGCCAGCAGCTTCCAGGGGGAGGAGACCCAGTACTTC. This translates into CASSFQGEETQYF.

In its sample, this clone was seen a few times. This chain connects TRBV19 to TRBJ2-7; D is perhaps TRBD1 (6 bases). The CDR3 loop spans 15 amino acids. Germline CDR1 reads LNHDA; CDR2 reads SQIVND (reference sequence). The germline V and J ends were trimmed by 2 bases and 2 bases, with 13 bases remaining between them. The CDR3 sequence is CASSIITGHPYEQYF. The CDR3 bases are TGTGCCAGTAGTATAATAACGGGACACCCCTACGAGCAGTACTTC.